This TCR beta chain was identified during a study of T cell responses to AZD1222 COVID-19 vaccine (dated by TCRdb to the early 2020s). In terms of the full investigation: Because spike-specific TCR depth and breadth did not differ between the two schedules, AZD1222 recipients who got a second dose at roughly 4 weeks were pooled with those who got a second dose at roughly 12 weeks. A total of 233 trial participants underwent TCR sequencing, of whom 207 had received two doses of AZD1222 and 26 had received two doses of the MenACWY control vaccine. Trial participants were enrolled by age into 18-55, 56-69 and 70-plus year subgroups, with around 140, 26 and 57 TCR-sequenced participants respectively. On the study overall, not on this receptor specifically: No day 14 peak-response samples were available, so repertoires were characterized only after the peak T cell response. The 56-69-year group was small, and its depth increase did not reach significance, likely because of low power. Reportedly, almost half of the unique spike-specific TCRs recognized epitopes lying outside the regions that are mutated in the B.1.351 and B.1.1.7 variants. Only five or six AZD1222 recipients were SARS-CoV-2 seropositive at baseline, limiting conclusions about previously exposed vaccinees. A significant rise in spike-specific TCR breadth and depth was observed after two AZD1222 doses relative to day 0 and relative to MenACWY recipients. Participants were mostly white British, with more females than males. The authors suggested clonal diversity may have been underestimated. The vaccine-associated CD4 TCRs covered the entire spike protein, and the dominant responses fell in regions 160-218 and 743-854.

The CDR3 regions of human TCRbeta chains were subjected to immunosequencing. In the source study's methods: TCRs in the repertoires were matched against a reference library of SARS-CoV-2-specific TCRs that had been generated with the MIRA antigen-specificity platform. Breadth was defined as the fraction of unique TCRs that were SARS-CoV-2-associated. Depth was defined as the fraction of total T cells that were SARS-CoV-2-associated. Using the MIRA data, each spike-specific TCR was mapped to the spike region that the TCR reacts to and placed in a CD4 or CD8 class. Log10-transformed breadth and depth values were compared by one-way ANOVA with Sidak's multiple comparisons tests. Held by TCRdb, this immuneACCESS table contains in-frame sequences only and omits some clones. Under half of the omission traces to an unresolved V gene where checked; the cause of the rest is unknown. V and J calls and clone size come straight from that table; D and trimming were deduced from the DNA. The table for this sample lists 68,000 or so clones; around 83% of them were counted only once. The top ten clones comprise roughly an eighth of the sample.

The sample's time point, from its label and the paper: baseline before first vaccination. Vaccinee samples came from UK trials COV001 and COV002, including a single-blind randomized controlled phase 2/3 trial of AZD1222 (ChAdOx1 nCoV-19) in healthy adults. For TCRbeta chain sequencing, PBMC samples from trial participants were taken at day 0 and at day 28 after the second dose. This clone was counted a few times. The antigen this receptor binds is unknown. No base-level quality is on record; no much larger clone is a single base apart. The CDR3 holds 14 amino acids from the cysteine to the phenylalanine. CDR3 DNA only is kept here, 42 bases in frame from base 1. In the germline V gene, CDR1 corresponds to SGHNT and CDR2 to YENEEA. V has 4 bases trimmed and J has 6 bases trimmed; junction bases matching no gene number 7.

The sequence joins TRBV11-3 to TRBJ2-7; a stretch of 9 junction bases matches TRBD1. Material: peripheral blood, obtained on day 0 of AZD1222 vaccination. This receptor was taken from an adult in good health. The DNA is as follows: TGTGCCAGCAGCTCGGGACAGGGACTGGGCGAGCAGTACTTC. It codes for CASSSGQGLGEQYF.